Sequencing of this TCR beta chain was carried out in a study of blood T cell repertoires in COVID-19. Cohort 3 recovery required two negative PCRs, clearance, or symptom resolution. Using immunoSEQ multiplex PCR, the repertoire was profiled, and TCRdb retains in-frame clones only, with some absent. The sample includes about 200,000 clones, 80% to 90% of them seen just once. The CDR3 has 14 amino acids. With 3 bases clipped from V and 4 bases from J, the junction kept 6 bases outside the gene matches. CDR1 and CDR2 (germline): SGHNT, YYREEE (reference sequence). Sequencing used PBMCs or T cells enriched from blood (not recorded which). The receptor's source is a man aged 35 to 55 who had recovered from COVID-19. The chain uses TRBV5-4 and TRBJ1-2; 7 nucleotides match TRBD1. The CDR3 here is CASSSSDRAYGYTF. CDR3 bases: TGTGCCAGCAGCTCATCAGACAGGGCCTATGGCTACACCTTC.